The rows below give T cell receptor beta chains drawn from one sample of a study of identical twins' blood T cells. TCRdb ran MiXCR on the 5' RACE reads and lists one entry per CDR3 protein. This table has hundreds of thousands of distinct CDR3 sequences, roughly 30% appearing once. The sample taken for sequencing was PBMCs. All receptors come from a woman aged 18 to 50 in good health. Both conserved end residues are part of each CDR3. Each record gives: clone size, V gene, D gene, J gene, CDR3 DNA, CDR3 protein. D genes are given only for firm matches. Not every row has a clone size; where given, it reads once, few, many or a size class.

>-|TRBV7-9|-|TRBJ1-1
TGTGCCAGCAGCTTAGCTCAGGGATCCGACACTGAAGCTTTCTTT
CASSLAQGSDTEAFF
>few|TRBV10-2|TRBD1|TRBJ1-2
TGCGCCAGCAGTGACGGGACAGGAAAGGTTCATGGCTACACCTTC
CASSDGTGKVHGYTF
>-|TRBV9|-|TRBJ2-3
TGTGCCAGCAGCGTAAGCCCCCGGGCGGGTAGCACAGATACGCAGTATTTT
CASSVSPRAGSTDTQYF
>once|TRBV29-1|-|TRBJ1-4
TGCAGCGTTGGAGACACATGCGGGGATGAAAAACTGTTTTTT
CSVGDTCGDEKLFF
>-|TRBV7-9|-|TRBJ1-1
TGTGCCAGCAGCCCCCATCTCAGCAGGGGCATGAACACTGAAGCTTTCTTT
CASSPHLSRGMNTEAFF
>few|TRBV6-2/TRBV6-3|TRBD1|TRBJ2-1
TGTGCCAGCAGGTCAACAGGGGGCTCCTACAATGAGCAGTTCTTC
CASRSTGGSYNEQFF
>-|TRBV5-1|-|TRBJ1-6
TGCGCCAGCAGCTTGGGGGACTGGAATTCACCCCTCCACTTT
CASSLGDWNSPLHF
>many|TRBV19|-|TRBJ2-7
TGTGCCAGTACCGACAGCTACGAGCAGTACTTC
CASTDSYEQYF
>few|TRBV7-9|-|TRBJ1-1
TGTGCCAGCAGCTTAGATGCCCTTATGAACACTGAAGCTTTCTTT
CASSLDALMNTEAFF
>once|TRBV30|TRBD1|TRBJ1-4
TGTGCCTGGAGGGACAGGAATAATGAAAAACTGTTTTTT
CAWRDRNNEKLFF
>few|TRBV19|-|TRBJ2-7
TGTGCCACCCAATGGGACCTTGTGCAGTACTTC
CATQWDLVQYF
>few|TRBV12-3/TRBV12-4|TRBD1|TRBJ1-5
TGTGCCAGCAGATTGGACAGGGGGCCTCGAGTTCAGCCCCAGCATTTT
CASRLDRGPRVQPQHF
>-|TRBV6-5|-|TRBJ2-5
TGTGCCAGCTGGACAGCCGGGAATGAGACCCAGTACTTC
CASWTAGNETQYF
>few|TRBV9|TRBD2|TRBJ2-2
TGTGCCAGCAGCGCGGCACTAGCGGGGGGCACGAACACCGGGGAGCTGTTTTTT
CASSAALAGGTNTGELFF
>few|TRBV20-1|-|TRBJ2-3
TGCAGTGCTAGCAATTGGGAGAACACAGATACGCAGTATTTT
CSASNWENTDTQYF
>once|TRBV5-1|-|TRBJ2-1
TGCGCCAGCAGGGAACTAGATAACAATGAGCAGTTCTTC
CASRELDNNEQFF
>-|TRBV29-1|-|TRBJ2-5
TGCAGCGTGGAAAGGACGGAACAAGAGACCCAGTACTTC
CSVERTEQETQYF
>-|TRBV20-1|-|TRBJ2-2
-
CSASRSGAPGSCFF
>-|TRBV11-2|TRBD2|TRBJ2-1
TGTGCCAGCAGCCCAGAAGGCGGGAGGGTGAGTAATGAGCAGTTCTTC
CASSPEGGRVSNEQFF
>few|TRBV6-6|-|TRBJ1-5
TGTGCCAGCAGTTACTCGTCGCGGCTTGCTCAGCCCCAGCATTTT
CASSYSSRLAQPQHF
>many|TRBV10-3|-|TRBJ1-1
TGTGCCATCAGTGATTCCAGAAGGAACACTGAAGCTTTCTTT
CAISDSRRNTEAFF
>-|TRBV7-7|TRBD1|TRBJ2-5
TGTGCCAGCAGTCAGGGACAGGGATATCAAGAGACCCAGTACTTC
CASSQGQGYQETQYF
>-|TRBV7-7|TRBD1|TRBJ1-3
TGTGCTAGCAGCCCAGGGGGCGGCTCTGGAAACACCATATATTTT
CASSPGGGSGNTIYF
>-|TRBV7-2|-|TRBJ2-7
TGTGCCAGCAGCTTAATGTCCCGACAGGGAGGGTACGAGCAGTACTTC
CASSLMSRQGGYEQYF
>-|TRBV18|-|TRBJ1-2
TGTGCCAGCTCACCATCGGCAGGAGGCCCGACGGGAGGCTACACCTTC
CASSPSAGGPTGGYTF
>-|TRBV4-3|TRBD2|TRBJ2-1
TGCGCCAGCAGCCAAAGGGGGAGCGGGAGTTACAATGAGCAGTTCTTC
CASSQRGSGSYNEQFF
>-|TRBV5-1|-|TRBJ1-4
TGCGCCAGCAGCTTGAGTGCCCGGGGGCTTAATGAAAAACTGTTTTTT
CASSLSARGLNEKLFF
>-|TRBV19|-|TRBJ1-1
TGTGCCAGTAGTATAGATCCCGGACAGCCTATTATGAACACTGAAGCTTTCTTT
CASSIDPGQPIMNTEAFF
>-|TRBV5-1|-|TRBJ2-2
TGCGCCAGCAGCTTGCGGGGGGCGTACACCGGGGAGCTGTTTTTT
CASSLRGAYTGELFF
>-|TRBV28|-|TRBJ2-1
TGTGCCAGCAGAGAAGGAGGCTTTAGCGACGATGAGCAGTTCTTC
CASREGGFSDDEQFF
>few|TRBV3-1|-|TRBJ2-1
TGTGCCAGCAGCCAGGGATCACAGGTATATGAGCAGTTCTTC
CASSQGSQVYEQFF
>-|TRBV5-1|-|TRBJ2-3
TGCGCCAGCAGTCAAGGGATAGGGGCAGATACGCAGTATTTT
CASSQGIGADTQYF
>-|TRBV2|TRBD1|TRBJ2-1
TGTGCCAGCAATTCCTGGGACAGGGTAGGCAATGAGCAGTTCTTC
CASNSWDRVGNEQFF
>-|TRBV3-2|-|TRBJ2-2
TGTGCCAGCAGCCCCTTGAGGTGCGAGTCCACCGGGGAGCTGTTTTTT
CASSPLRCESTGELFF
>-|TRBV12-3/TRBV12-4|-|TRBJ1-1
TGTGCCAGCAGCCCGCCGTACGGGTACACTGAAGCTTTCTTT
CASSPPYGYTEAFF
>-|TRBV5-1|-|TRBJ1-1
TGCGCCAGCAGCTTGCAGGGCCCGTACGCTGAAGCTTTCTTT
CASSLQGPYAEAFF
>-|TRBV29-1|-|TRBJ1-2
TGCAGTACATGGGCCGGTGGTTATGGCTACACCTTC
CSTWAGGYGYTF
>-|TRBV5-1|-|TRBJ1-1
TGCGCCAGCAGCTTTGTGCCTAACACTAAAGCTTTCTTT
CASSFVPNTKAFF
>-|TRBV10-3|TRBD1|TRBJ1-1
TGTTCCATCAACCGGGACAGGGGGGGCACTGAAGCTTTCTTT
CSINRDRGGTEAFF
>-|TRBV9|-|TRBJ1-4
TGTGCCAGCAGCTTCTCGCAAACTGATCAAAAACTGTTTTTT
CASSFSQTDQKLFF
>once|TRBV29-1|TRBD2|TRBJ2-1
TGCAGCGTCGGAGGGGGACTAGCGGGAAGCAATGAGCAGTTCTTC
CSVGGGLAGSNEQFF
>-|TRBV11-2|TRBD1|TRBJ1-2
TGTGCCAGCAGCCCCGGGACAGGGGGCTTCTATGGCTACACCTTC
CASSPGTGGFYGYTF
>many|TRBV29-1|-|TRBJ1-1
TGCAGCGTTAAAACAGGACGTGGCACTGAAGCTTTCTTT
CSVKTGRGTEAFF
>-|TRBV9|-|TRBJ2-1
TGTGCCAGCAGCCCTCGGGGAATACGCGGCAATGAGCAGTTCTTC
CASSPRGIRGNEQFF
>-|TRBV29-1|-|TRBJ2-7
TGCAGCGTTGAGGTTTGGGGTGAGCAGTACTTC
CSVEVWGEQYF
>few|TRBV20-1|-|TRBJ2-1
TGCAGTGGTCAACGGAGGGGTGATGAGCAGTTCTTC
CSGQRRGDEQFF
>-|TRBV7-9|TRBD1|TRBJ1-6
TGTGCCAGCAAGGGAGAGGGACAGTATAATTCACCCCTCCACTTT
CASKGEGQYNSPLHF
>few|TRBV7-8|TRBD1|TRBJ1-4
TGTGCCAGCACCCGACAGGGATTGGTTAATGAAAAACTGTTTTTT
CASTRQGLVNEKLFF
>-|TRBV20-1|-|TRBJ1-2
TGCAGTGCTAGAGATGCTCGCGGGAGCTATGGCTACACCTTC
CSARDARGSYGYTF
>few|TRBV20-1|-|TRBJ2-1
TGCAGTGCTGGTCCTCGGGGGGCCCGGTTTTATGAGCAGTTCTTC
CSAGPRGARFYEQFF
>many|TRBV5-4|-|TRBJ1-1
TGTGCCAGCAGCTTGGATAACGGGGGAACTGAAGCTTTCTTT
CASSLDNGGTEAFF
>many|TRBV19|-|TRBJ1-2
TGTGCCAGTAGTACCAGCGTATATGGCTACACCTTC
CASSTSVYGYTF
>-|TRBV11-2|-|TRBJ2-7
TGTGCCAGCAGCTTAGAAGGCAGGGGAGGGTACGAGCAGTACTTC
CASSLEGRGGYEQYF
>many|TRBV6-2/TRBV6-3|-|TRBJ1-1
TGTGCCAGCAGTCGCCGTGGGGGGAACACTGAAGCTTTCTTT
CASSRRGGNTEAFF
>few|TRBV2|TRBD1|TRBJ2-7
TGTGCCAGCACCTCAGGGACAGCAGACGTTTACTACGAGCAGTACTTC
CASTSGTADVYYEQYF
>few|TRBV20-1|TRBD2|TRBJ2-1
TGCAGTGCTAGAGATCCTCTAGCGGGGGAATCCTACAATGAGCAGTTCTTC
CSARDPLAGESYNEQFF
>-|TRBV7-2|-|TRBJ1-2
TGTGCCAGCAGCTTAGTAGCAGACTATGGCTACACCTTC
CASSLVADYGYTF